Listed below are T cell receptor beta chains from one sample, sequenced in a study of blood T cells in healthy people across ages. TCRdb reprocessed the 5' RACE reads with MiXCR, giving one entry per CDR3 protein. Among 700,000 to 950,000 distinct CDR3 sequences listed, approximately 43% were seen once. Sequencing was performed on blood. These receptors were collected from a woman in her sixties in good health. CDR3s include the opening cysteine and the closing phenylalanine or tryptophan. The D gene is left open where the match is weak. The listing skips clone size in some rows; elsewhere it reads once, few, many or a size class.

J gene: TRBJ2-4; clone size: NA; D gene: NA; V gene: TRBV7-9; CDR3 protein: CANRPPDTGAKNIQYF; CDR3 DNA: TGTGCCAACAGGCCACCTGATACGGGGGCCAAAAACATTCAGTACTTC
J gene: TRBJ2-1; clone size: NA; D gene: TRBD2; V gene: TRBV4-3; CDR3 protein: CASSLELAGVANEQFF; CDR3 DNA: TGCGCCAGCAGCCTCGAACTAGCGGGAGTGGCAAATGAGCAGTTCTTC
J gene: TRBJ1-5; clone size: NA; D gene: TRBD1; V gene: TRBV3-1; CDR3 protein: CASSQTGGINQPQHF; CDR3 DNA: TGTGCCAGCAGCCAAACAGGGGGCATCAATCAGCCCCAGCATTTT
J gene: TRBJ1-2; clone size: few; D gene: NA; V gene: TRBV20-1; CDR3 protein: CSARDARGNYGYTF; CDR3 DNA: TGCAGTGCTAGAGATGCGAGGGGTAACTATGGCTACACCTTC
J gene: TRBJ1-1; clone size: NA; D gene: TRBD1; V gene: TRBV10-2; CDR3 protein: CATIGQGYTEAFF; CDR3 DNA: TGCGCCACCATCGGACAGGGATACACTGAAGCTTTCTTT
J gene: TRBJ1-5; clone size: NA; D gene: NA; V gene: TRBV7-2; CDR3 protein: CASSLTHGGVSNQPQHF; CDR3 DNA: TGTGCCAGCAGCTTAACCCATGGGGGGGTAAGCAATCAGCCCCAGCATTTT
J gene: TRBJ2-1; clone size: NA; D gene: NA; V gene: TRBV29-1; CDR3 protein: CSVVGAAEGSYNEQFF; CDR3 DNA: TGCAGCGTTGTTGGGGCTGCGGAGGGCTCCTACAATGAGCAGTTCTTC
J gene: TRBJ2-3; clone size: NA; D gene: NA; V gene: TRBV4-3; CDR3 protein: CASSQEWPGVATSTDTQYF; CDR3 DNA: TGCGCCAGCAGCCAAGAGTGGCCCGGGGTAGCGACTAGCACAGATACGCAGTATTTT
J gene: TRBJ2-7; clone size: NA; D gene: NA; V gene: TRBV11-3; CDR3 protein: CASSLGVQGSYEQYF; CDR3 DNA: TGTGCCAGCAGCTTAGGAGTCCAAGGGTCCTACGAGCAGTACTTC
J gene: TRBJ2-7; clone size: NA; D gene: NA; V gene: TRBV29-1; CDR3 protein: CSVQQLPGFSHEQYF; CDR3 DNA: TGCAGCGTTCAACAACTTCCAGGGTTCTCCCACGAGCAGTACTTC
J gene: TRBJ2-7; clone size: NA; D gene: NA; V gene: TRBV29-1; CDR3 protein: CSASNQGRASDLTYEQYF; CDR3 DNA: TGCAGCGCTTCAAACCAGGGGAGAGCCTCCGATCTCACCTACGAGCAGTACTTC
J gene: TRBJ2-7; clone size: NA; D gene: TRBD1; V gene: TRBV5-1; CDR3 protein: CASSPGTGFEQYF; CDR3 DNA: TGCGCCAGCAGCCCTGGGACAGGGTTCGAGCAGTACTTC
J gene: TRBJ2-7; clone size: many; D gene: NA; V gene: TRBV7-2; CDR3 protein: CASSFMTGTAEQYF; CDR3 DNA: TGTGCCAGCAGCTTCATGACGGGTACGGCCGAGCAGTACTTC
J gene: TRBJ2-7; clone size: NA; D gene: NA; V gene: TRBV7-3; CDR3 protein: CASSLGPPSYEQYF; CDR3 DNA: TGTGCCAGCAGCTTAGGCCCGCCTTCCTACGAGCAGTACTTC
J gene: TRBJ2-5; clone size: NA; D gene: NA; V gene: TRBV28; CDR3 protein: CASRQGGERTQYF; CDR3 DNA: TGTGCCAGCAGACAGGGCGGGGAACGGACCCAGTACTTC
J gene: TRBJ2-1; clone size: NA; D gene: NA; V gene: TRBV12-3/TRBV12-4; CDR3 protein: CASSLELSRNEQFF; CDR3 DNA: TGTGCCAGCAGTTTGGAACTCTCCAGGAATGAGCAGTTCTTC
J gene: TRBJ1-1; clone size: few; D gene: NA; V gene: TRBV29-1; CDR3 protein: CSVLTPETSNTEAFF; CDR3 DNA: TGCAGCGTCCTAACACCCGAGACCTCGAACACTGAAGCTTTCTTT
J gene: TRBJ2-5; clone size: few; D gene: TRBD2; V gene: TRBV4-3; CDR3 protein: CASSQEGALAGVKQYF; CDR3 DNA: TGCGCCAGCAGCCAAGAAGGGGCGCTAGCGGGAGTCAAGCAGTACTTC
J gene: TRBJ2-7; clone size: NA; D gene: NA; V gene: TRBV4-2; CDR3 protein: CASSHPISYEQYF; CDR3 DNA: TGTGCCAGCAGCCATCCTATCTCCTACGAGCAGTACTTC
J gene: TRBJ2-7; clone size: NA; D gene: NA; V gene: TRBV30; CDR3 protein: CAWSLGDEWSTYEQYF; CDR3 DNA: TGTGCCTGGAGCCTAGGGGACGAATGGTCGACCTACGAGCAGTACTTC
J gene: TRBJ1-4; clone size: few; D gene: NA; V gene: TRBV2; CDR3 protein: CASSDFEKLFF; CDR3 DNA: TGTGCCAGCAGTGATTTCGAAAAACTGTTTTTT
J gene: TRBJ2-7; clone size: few; D gene: NA; V gene: TRBV10-3; CDR3 protein: CAISELGNTYEQYF; CDR3 DNA: TGTGCCATCAGTGAATTAGGGAATACCTACGAGCAGTACTTC
J gene: TRBJ2-7; clone size: NA; D gene: NA; V gene: TRBV20-1; CDR3 protein: CSTRAFGRLDEQYF; CDR3 DNA: TGCAGTACTAGGGCCTTTGGGAGGCTCGACGAGCAGTACTTC
J gene: TRBJ2-2; clone size: NA; D gene: NA; V gene: TRBV27; CDR3 protein: CASSGLGGELFF; CDR3 DNA: TGTGCCAGCAGTGGACTGGGCGGGGAGCTGTTTTTT
J gene: TRBJ1-2; clone size: NA; D gene: TRBD1; V gene: TRBV7-2; CDR3 protein: CASSLGQGVFGYTF; CDR3 DNA: TGTGCCAGCAGCTTAGGCCAGGGGGTCTTTGGCTACACCTTC
J gene: TRBJ2-7; clone size: NA; D gene: TRBD1; V gene: TRBV28; CDR3 protein: CASSSRTGLGAYEQYF; CDR3 DNA: TGTGCCAGCAGTTCCAGGACAGGGTTAGGGGCCTACGAGCAGTACTTC
J gene: TRBJ2-6; clone size: NA; D gene: NA; V gene: TRBV6-2/TRBV6-3; CDR3 protein: CASRGVPNSGANVLTF; CDR3 DNA: TGTGCCAGCAGAGGTGTACCGAACTCTGGGGCCAACGTCCTGACTTTC
J gene: TRBJ2-7; clone size: NA; D gene: TRBD2; V gene: TRBV4-2; CDR3 protein: CASSFSGGTAYEQYF; CDR3 DNA: TGTGCCAGCAGCTTTAGCGGGGGGACAGCCTACGAGCAGTACTTC
J gene: TRBJ2-3; clone size: NA; D gene: TRBD1; V gene: TRBV20-1; CDR3 protein: CSASDGQGLGTDTQYF; CDR3 DNA: TGCAGTGCTAGCGACGGACAGGGGTTGGGCACAGATACGCAGTATTTT
J gene: TRBJ2-7; clone size: NA; D gene: TRBD2; V gene: TRBV12-3/TRBV12-4; CDR3 protein: CASSFVQVPLAGAYEQYF; CDR3 DNA: TGTGCCAGCAGCTTCGTTCAGGTTCCACTAGCGGGGGCCTACGAGCAGTACTTC
J gene: TRBJ1-5; clone size: NA; D gene: NA; V gene: TRBV2; CDR3 protein: CASSEGTVDQPQHF; CDR3 DNA: TGTGCCAGCAGTGAGGGAACGGTGGATCAGCCCCAGCATTTT
J gene: TRBJ2-1; clone size: few; D gene: NA; V gene: TRBV9; CDR3 protein: CASSVVVGASPNEQFF; CDR3 DNA: TGTGCCAGCAGCGTAGTGGTGGGGGCGAGTCCGAATGAGCAGTTCTTC